One T cell receptor (beta chain) is described in this entry. No cognate antigen has been identified for it. The sample holds no much larger clone one base away, and base qualities are not on file. For CDR1 and CDR2, the germline V gene lists MNHNS and SASEGT. Counted from cysteine to phenylalanine, this CDR3 has 16 amino acids. CDR3 DNA is the only sequence kept; it has 48 bases, read in frame from the first base. The junction shows trimming of 6 bases on V and 5 bases on J, and the gene matches do not reach 10 bases of it. The data were taken from a study of regulatory T cells in long-lasting Graves disease (dated by TCRdb to the early 2020s). The study in broad terms: To count as having persistent Graves' disease, a patient had to have received antithyroid drug treatment for over 5 years with TSH receptor autoantibodies remaining persistently positive. Patients with persistent Graves' disease were compared with patients with newly diagnosed Graves' disease using TCR sequencing and RNA sequencing of peripheral blood. The study was conducted in China and was registered as a clinical trial. A total of roughly 35 samples underwent TCR sequencing, from around 13 patients with persistent Graves' disease and around 20 patients with newly diagnosed Graves' disease. Persistent Graves' disease patients in the clinical cohort had taken antithyroid drugs for around 11 years on average.

The sample's time point label, in plain terms: persistent/refractory GD, antithyroid drugs over 5 years with positive TRAb. For both TCR sequencing and RNA sequencing, RNA was extracted from PBMCs in TRIzol. The diagnosis of Graves' disease was made according to American Thyroid Association guidelines. Patients were recruited from an endocrinology department in Xi'an, China. From each patient, roughly 9 milliliters of peripheral blood was collected into an EDTA anticoagulant tube. Ficoll Paque Plus density gradient separation was used to isolate PBMCs, and no further T cell sorting was performed. An Agilent 2100 Bioanalyzer and agarose gel were used to check RNA quality, and a NanoDrop 2000 was used to measure RNA concentration. The library was produced with multiplex PCR. Sequencing used an Illumina HiSeq 4000. To build TCR beta libraries, CDR3 regions were amplified by Arm-PCR using iRepertoire HTBI primers. Gel purification was performed on PCR products prior to sequencing. The published analysis was carried out like this. A total of fewer than 70 TRBV and 14 TRBJ segments were identified across samples and were used for gene usage analysis of CDR3 amino acid clonotypes. Filtered high-quality paired reads were merged into contigs using COPE and FqMerger. BLAST was used to align contigs to IMGT TRBV, TRBD and TRBJ reference genes, and CDR3 was defined according to IMGT. Any clonotype with a frequency above 0.1% was counted as a highly expanded clone. Shannon entropy served as the measure of repertoire diversity, while the Gini coefficient captured V-J evenness. A clonotype found in more than one individual was treated as public. TCRdb passed the public sequencing reads through fastp at Q25 and MiXCR, retaining productive beta sequences. One record per CDR3 amino acid sequence lists the most common genes and DNA. The V and J calls, along with clone size, are taken from TCRdb and not from the paper's own processing. The sample table records fewer than 400,000 distinct CDR3 sequences; around 21% of these occur just once. Of the sample, roughly 20% falls within the top ten clones.

Summary of the overall study and its limitations: A larger number of public clonotypes was shared among persistent patients (more than 2,500) than among newly diagnosed patients (about 990). Only peripheral blood was studied, because thyroid tissue, the primary lesion, was inaccessible. Compared with newly diagnosed patients, persistent Graves' disease patients had lower TCR Shannon entropy and fewer highly expanded clones, which suggests clonal expansion. Sequencing and analysis were limited to the TCR beta chain. Persistent disease showed preferential use of TRBV28, TRBJ1-2 and TRBJ2-5, whereas newly diagnosed disease favored TRBV20-1 and TRBJ2-1. The authors noted that the small sample size was a limitation that may lower accuracy.

The specimen comprised peripheral blood mononuclear cells (PBMCs), sampled when the disease was refractory, from a patient treated with antithyroid drugs. The sequence derives from a female donor with Graves disease. The receptor chain draws on TRBV6-1 and TRBJ2-2; TRBD1 fits 9 bases in the junction. CDR3 protein: CASSGGQGRRTGELFF. The sequenced DNA: TGTGCCAGCAGCGGGGGACAGGGAAGAAGGACCGGGGAGCTGTTTTTT.